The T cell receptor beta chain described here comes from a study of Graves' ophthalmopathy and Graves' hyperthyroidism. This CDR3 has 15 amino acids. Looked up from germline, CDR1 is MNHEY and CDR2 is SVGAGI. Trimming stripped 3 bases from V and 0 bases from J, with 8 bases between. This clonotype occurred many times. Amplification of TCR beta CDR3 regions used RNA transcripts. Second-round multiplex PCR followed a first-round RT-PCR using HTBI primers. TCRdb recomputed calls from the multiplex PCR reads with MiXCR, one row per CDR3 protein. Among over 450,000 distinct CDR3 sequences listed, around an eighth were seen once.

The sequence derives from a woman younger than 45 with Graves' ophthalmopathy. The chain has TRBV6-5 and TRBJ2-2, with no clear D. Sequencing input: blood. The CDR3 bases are TGTGCCAGCAGTTATGAAGGACCGAACACCGGGGAGCTGTTTTTT. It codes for CASSYEGPNTGELFF.